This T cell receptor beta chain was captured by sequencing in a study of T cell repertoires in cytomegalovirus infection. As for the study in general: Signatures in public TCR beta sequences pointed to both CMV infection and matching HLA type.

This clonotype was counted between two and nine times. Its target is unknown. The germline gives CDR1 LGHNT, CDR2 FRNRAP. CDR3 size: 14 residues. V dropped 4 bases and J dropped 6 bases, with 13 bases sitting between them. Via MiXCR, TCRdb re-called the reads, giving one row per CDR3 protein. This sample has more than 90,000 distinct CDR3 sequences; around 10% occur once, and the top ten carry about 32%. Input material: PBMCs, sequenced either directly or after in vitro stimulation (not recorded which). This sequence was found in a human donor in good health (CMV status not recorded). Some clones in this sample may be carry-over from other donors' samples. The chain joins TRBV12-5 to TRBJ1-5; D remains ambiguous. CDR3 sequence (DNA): TGTGCTAGTGGTTGGGCCATAAAGGGTCAGCCCCAGCATTTT. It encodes CASGWAIKGQPQHF.